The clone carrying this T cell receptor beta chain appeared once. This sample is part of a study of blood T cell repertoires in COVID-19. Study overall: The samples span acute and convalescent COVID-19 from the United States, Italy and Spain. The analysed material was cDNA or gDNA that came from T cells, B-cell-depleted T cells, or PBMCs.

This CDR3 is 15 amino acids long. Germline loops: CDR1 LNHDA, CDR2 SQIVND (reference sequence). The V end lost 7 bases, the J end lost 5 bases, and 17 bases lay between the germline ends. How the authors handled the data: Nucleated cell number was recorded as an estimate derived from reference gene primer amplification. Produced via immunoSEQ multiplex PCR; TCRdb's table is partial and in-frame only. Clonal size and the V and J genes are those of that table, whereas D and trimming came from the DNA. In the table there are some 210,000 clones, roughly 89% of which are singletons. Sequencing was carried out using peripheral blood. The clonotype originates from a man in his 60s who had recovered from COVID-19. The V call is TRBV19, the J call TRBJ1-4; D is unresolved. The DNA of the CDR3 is TGTGCCAGTACGAGGTCCCGGAATGAAAATGAAAAACTGTTTTTT. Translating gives CASTRSRNENEKLFF.